Listed below are T cell receptor beta chains from one sample, sequenced in a study of blood T cell repertoires in COVID-19. The data were produced by immunoSEQ multiplex PCR, yet TCRdb's version contains in-frame clones alone and is incomplete. Among roughly 250,000 clones listed, around 90% were seen once. The specimen was PBMCs or T cells enriched from blood (not recorded which). All receptors derive from a woman aged 45-60 years who had recovered from COVID-19. The CDR3 runs from the conserved cysteine through the conserved F or W. Fields, in order: J gene, clone size, V gene, D gene, CDR3 DNA, CDR3 protein. A D gene is named only where the DNA matches it firmly. Rows may omit the clone size; those that give it use once, few, many or a size class.

TRBJ1-1 | NA | TRBV30 | TRBD1 | TGTGCGGGAAGGCAGGGGGCGACCACTGAAGCTTTCTTT | CAGRQGATTEAFF
TRBJ2-7 | NA | TRBV12-1 | NA | TGTGCCAGCAGCTTTGGTCCCTCCGGGACTAGCGGGAGGAGGTCCTACGAGCAGTACTTC | CASSFGPSGTSGRRSYEQYF
TRBJ1-1 | once | TRBV11-2 | NA | TGTGCCAGCAGCCCCGGACAGTTGAACACTGAAGCTTTCTTT | CASSPGQLNTEAFF
TRBJ2-7 | once | TRBV7-9 | NA | TGTGCCAGCAGCTTAGAGGCAGGAAGCTACGAGCAGTACTTC | CASSLEAGSYEQYF
TRBJ1-2 | NA | TRBV2 | NA | TGTGCCAGCAGTGGGGGTCGGGGGGCCGGACGCTACACCTTC | CASSGGRGAGRYTF
TRBJ2-7 | NA | TRBV28 | TRBD2 | TGTGCCAGCAGTACGGCGAGTAGCGGGACGGACGAGCAGTACTTC | CASSTASSGTDEQYF
TRBJ1-2 | NA | TRBV6-2/TRBV6-3 | TRBD1 | TGTGCCAGCAGCCCTAGGGGGCCCAACTATGGCTACACCTTC | CASSPRGPNYGYTF
TRBJ2-7 | NA | TRBV18 | TRBD2 | TGTGCCAGCTCACCAACGGGAGGGCCTTTCTACGAGCAGTACTTC | CASSPTGGPFYEQYF
TRBJ2-7 | NA | TRBV6-1 | NA | TGTGCCAGCAGTGAAGGGAGTGGATCCTCCTACGAGCAGTACTTC | CASSEGSGSSYEQYF
TRBJ2-3 | NA | TRBV4-3 | NA | TGCGCCAGCAGCCAAGAACCCGGACTAGATACGCAGTATTTT | CASSQEPGLDTQYF
TRBJ1-6 | NA | TRBV27 | NA | TGTGCCAGCAGTTTGATCGGCGGGAGCTCCTATAATTCACCCCTCCACTTT | CASSLIGGSSYNSPLHF